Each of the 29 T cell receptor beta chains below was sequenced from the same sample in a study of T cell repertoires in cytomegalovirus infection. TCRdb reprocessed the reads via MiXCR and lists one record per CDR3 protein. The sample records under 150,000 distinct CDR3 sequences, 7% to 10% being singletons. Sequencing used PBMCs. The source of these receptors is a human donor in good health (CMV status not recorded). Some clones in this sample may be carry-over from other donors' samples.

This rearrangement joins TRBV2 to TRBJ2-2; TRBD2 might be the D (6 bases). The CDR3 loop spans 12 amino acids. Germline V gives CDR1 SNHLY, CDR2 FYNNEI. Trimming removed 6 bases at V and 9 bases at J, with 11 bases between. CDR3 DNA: TGTGCCAGCAGACTAGCTGGCCGGGAGCTGTTTTTT. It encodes CASRLAGRELFF.

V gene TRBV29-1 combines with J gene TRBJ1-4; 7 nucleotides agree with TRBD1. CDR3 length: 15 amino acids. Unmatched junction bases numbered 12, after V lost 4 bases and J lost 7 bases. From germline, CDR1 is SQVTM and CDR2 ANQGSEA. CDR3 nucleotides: TGCAGCGTTGGTGAAACAGGGGTCAGGGGTGAAAAACTGTTTTTT. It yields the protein CSVGETGVRGEKLFF. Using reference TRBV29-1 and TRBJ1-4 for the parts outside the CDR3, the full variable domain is SAVISQKPSRDICQRGTSLTIQCQVDSQVTMMFWYRQQPGQSLTLIATANQGSEATYESGFVIDKFPISRPNLTFSTLTVSNMSPEDSSIYLCSVGETGVRGEKLFFGSGTQLSVL.

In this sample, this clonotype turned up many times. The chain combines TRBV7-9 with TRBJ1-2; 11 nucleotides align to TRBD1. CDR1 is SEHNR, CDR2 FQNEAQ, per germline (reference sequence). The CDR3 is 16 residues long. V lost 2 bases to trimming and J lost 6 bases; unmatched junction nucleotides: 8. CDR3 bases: TGTGCCAGCAGCTTATCCGCTGGACAGGGGGCCGATGGCTACACCTTC. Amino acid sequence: CASSLSAGQGADGYTF.

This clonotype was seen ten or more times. In nucleotides, the CDR3 is TGCAGCGTTGATAAGGCCCAAAGGACACAGTCCAATGAGCAGTTCTTC. This gives the protein CSVDKAQRTQSNEQFF. The chain employs TRBV29-1 and TRBJ2-1; possible D gene TRBD1, 5 bases. V was pared by 3 bases and J by 6 bases, with 21 bases between. Germline V lookup: CDR1 SQVTM, CDR2 ANQGSEA. The CDR3 contains 16 residues.

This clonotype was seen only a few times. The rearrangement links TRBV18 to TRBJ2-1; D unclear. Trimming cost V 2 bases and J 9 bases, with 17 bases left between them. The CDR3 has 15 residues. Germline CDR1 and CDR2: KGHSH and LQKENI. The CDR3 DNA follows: TGTGCCAGCTCACCATTTGGTACAGTGGATTCTGAGCAGTTCTTC. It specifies CASSPFGTVDSEQFF.

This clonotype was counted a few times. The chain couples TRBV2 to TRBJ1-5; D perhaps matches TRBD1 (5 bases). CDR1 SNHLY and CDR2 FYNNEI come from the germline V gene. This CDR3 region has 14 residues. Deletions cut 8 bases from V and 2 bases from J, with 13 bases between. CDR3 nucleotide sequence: TGTGCCAGCCGAGGGGTAATAGGCAATCAGCCCCAGCATTTT. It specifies CASRGVIGNQPQHF.

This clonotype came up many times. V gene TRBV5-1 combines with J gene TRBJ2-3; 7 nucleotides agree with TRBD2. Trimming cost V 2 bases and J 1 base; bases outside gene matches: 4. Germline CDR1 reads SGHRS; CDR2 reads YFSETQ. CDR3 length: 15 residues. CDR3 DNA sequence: TGCGCCAGCAGCTTCCAGGGAGGGGGCACAGATACGCAGTATTTT. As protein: CASSFQGGGTDTQYF.

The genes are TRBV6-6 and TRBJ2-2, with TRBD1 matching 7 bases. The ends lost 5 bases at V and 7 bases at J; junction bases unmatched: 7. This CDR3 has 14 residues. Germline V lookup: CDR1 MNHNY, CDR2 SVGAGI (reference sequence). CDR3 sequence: CASSTGVRVGELFF. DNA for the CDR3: TGTGCCAGCAGTACAGGGGTTCGGGTCGGGGAGCTGTTTTTT.

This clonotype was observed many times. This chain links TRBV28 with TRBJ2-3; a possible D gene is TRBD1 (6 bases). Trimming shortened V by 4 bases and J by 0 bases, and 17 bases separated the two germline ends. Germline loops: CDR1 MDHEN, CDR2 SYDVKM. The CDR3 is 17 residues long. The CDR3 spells CASSSNGTPGSTDTQYF. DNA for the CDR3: TGTGCCAGCAGTTCGAACGGGACACCCGGAAGCACAGATACGCAGTATTTT.

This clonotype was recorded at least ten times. The CDR3 spells CASSRTSWAGELFF. Written as DNA, the CDR3 is TGTGCCAGCAGCCGGACTAGCTGGGCCGGGGAGCTGTTTTTT. The chain has TRBV7-2 and TRBJ2-2; TRBD2 matches at 8 bases. V lost 5 bases, J lost 6 bases, and 5 bases stayed unmatched. The CDR3 is 14 amino acids. CDR1 is SGHTA, CDR2 FQGNSA, per germline.

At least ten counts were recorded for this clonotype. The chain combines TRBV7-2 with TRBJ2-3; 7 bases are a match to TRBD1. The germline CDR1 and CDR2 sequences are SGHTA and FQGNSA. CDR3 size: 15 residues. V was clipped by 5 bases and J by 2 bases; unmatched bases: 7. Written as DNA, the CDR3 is TGTGCCAGCAGCCGAGGGGACAGTTCCACAGATACGCAGTATTTT. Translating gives CASSRGDSSTDTQYF.

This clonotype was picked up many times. The CDR3 coding sequence is TGTGCCAGCAGTGTTACAAAAACCTACGAGCAGTACTTC. Translation: CASSVTKTYEQYF. The chain joins TRBV27 to TRBJ2-7; D is undetermined. CDR1 and CDR2 (germline): MNHEY, SMNVEV (reference sequence). The CDR3 sequence is 13 residues long. Trimming stripped 5 bases from V and 2 bases from J, with 10 bases between.

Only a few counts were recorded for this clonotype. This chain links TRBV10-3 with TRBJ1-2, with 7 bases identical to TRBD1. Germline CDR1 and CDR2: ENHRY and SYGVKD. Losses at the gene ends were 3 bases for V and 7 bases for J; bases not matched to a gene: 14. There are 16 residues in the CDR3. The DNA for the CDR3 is TGTGCCATCAGTGACTCTGTCGTGACAGGGAGGACTGGCTACACCTTC. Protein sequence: CAISDSVVTGRTGYTF.

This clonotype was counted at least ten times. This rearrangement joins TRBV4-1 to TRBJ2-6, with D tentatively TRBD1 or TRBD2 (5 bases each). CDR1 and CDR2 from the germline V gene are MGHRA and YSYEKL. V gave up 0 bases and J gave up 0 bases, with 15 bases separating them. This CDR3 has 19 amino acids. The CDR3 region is CASSQDWGSLGSGANVLTF. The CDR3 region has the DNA TGCGCCAGCAGCCAAGACTGGGGGTCTCTCGGCTCTGGGGCCAACGTCCTGACTTTC.

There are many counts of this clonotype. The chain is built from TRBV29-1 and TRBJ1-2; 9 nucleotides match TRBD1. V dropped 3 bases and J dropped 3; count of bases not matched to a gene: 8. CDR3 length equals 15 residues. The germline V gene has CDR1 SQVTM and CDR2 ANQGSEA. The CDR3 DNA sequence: TGCAGCGTTGATCCCGGACAGGGGAAATACTATGGCTACACCTTC. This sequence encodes CSVDPGQGKYYGYTF.

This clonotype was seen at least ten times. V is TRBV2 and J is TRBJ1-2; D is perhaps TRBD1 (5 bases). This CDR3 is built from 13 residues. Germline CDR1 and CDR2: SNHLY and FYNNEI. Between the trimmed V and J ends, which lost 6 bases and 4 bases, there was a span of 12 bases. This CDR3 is CASRLDSPYGYTF. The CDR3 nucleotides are TGTGCCAGCAGGCTTGACAGTCCCTATGGCTACACCTTC.

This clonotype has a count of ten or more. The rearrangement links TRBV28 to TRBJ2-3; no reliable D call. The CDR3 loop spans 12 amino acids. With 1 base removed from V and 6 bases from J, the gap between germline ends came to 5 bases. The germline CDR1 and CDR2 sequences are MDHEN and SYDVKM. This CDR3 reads CASSLSADTQYF. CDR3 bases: TGTGCCAGCAGTTTATCGGCGGATACGCAGTATTTT.

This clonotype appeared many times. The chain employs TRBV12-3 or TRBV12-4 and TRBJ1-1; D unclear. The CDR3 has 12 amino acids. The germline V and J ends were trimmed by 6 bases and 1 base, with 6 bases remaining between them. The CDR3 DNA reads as TGTGCCAGCAGGAGACAGAACACTGAAGCTTTCTTT. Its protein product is CASRRQNTEAFF.

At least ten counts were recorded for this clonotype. CDR3 sequence: CAISESVGNTEAFF. The CDR3 DNA reads as TGTGCCATCAGTGAGTCGGTCGGGAACACTGAAGCTTTCTTT. The chain has TRBV10-3 and TRBJ1-1; D uncertain. CDR1 ENHRY and CDR2 SYGVKD come from the germline V gene. The CDR3 length is 14 residues. Trimming removed 0 bases from V and 1 base from J, with 6 bases in between.

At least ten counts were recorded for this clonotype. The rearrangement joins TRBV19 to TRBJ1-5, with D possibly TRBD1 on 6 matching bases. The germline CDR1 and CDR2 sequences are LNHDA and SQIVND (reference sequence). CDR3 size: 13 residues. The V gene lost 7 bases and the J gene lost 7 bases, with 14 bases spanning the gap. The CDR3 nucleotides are TGTGCCAGTACCTACAGGGTGGAACAGCCCCAGCATTTT. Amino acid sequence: CASTYRVEQPQHF.

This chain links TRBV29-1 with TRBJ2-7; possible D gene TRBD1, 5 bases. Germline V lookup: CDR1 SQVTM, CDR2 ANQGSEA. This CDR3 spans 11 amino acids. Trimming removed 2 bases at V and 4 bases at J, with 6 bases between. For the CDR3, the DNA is TGCAGCGTTGAAAAGGGGTACGAGCAGTACTTC. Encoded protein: CSVEKGYEQYF.

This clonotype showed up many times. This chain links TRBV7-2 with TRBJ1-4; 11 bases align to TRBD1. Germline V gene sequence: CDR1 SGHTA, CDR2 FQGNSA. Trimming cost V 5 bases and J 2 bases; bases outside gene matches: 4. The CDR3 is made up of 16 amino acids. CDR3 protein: CASSRDRGNTNEKLFF. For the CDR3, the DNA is TGTGCCAGCAGCCGGGACAGGGGGAATACTAATGAAAAACTGTTTTTT.

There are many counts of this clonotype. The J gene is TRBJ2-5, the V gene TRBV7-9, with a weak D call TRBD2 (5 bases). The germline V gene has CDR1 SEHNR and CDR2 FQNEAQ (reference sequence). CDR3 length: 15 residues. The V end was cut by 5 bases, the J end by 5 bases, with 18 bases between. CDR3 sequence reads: CASSDAGAAGETQYF. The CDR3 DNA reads TGTGCCAGCAGCGATGCCGGAGCGGCCGGGGAGACCCAGTACTTC.

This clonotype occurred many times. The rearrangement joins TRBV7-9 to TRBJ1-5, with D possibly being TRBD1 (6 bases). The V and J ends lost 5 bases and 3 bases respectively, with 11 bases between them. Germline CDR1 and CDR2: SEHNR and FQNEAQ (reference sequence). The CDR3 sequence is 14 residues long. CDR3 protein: CASSPGQPNQPQHF. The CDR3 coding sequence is TGTGCCAGCAGCCCAGGACAGCCCAATCAGCCCCAGCATTTT.

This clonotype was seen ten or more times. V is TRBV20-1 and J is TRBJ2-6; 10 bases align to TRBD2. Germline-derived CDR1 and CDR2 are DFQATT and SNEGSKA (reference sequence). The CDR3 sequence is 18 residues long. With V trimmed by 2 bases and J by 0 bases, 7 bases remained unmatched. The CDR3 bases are TGCAGTGCTAGAACCCTAGCGGGGGTCTCCTCTGGGGCCAACGTCCTGACTTTC. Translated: CSARTLAGVSSGANVLTF.

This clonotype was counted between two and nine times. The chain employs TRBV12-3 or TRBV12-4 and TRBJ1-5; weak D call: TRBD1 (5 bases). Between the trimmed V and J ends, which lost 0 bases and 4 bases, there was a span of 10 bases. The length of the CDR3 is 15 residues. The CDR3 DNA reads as TGTGCCAGCAGTTTAGCTGCAGGGCAGAATCAGCCCCAGCATTTT. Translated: CASSLAAGQNQPQHF.

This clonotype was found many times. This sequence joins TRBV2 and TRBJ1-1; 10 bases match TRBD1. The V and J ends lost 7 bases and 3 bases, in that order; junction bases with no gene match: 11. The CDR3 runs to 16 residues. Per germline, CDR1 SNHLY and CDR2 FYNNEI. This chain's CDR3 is CASIVSGTGVYTEAFF. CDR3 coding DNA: TGTGCCAGCATAGTCTCGGGGACAGGGGTTTACACTGAAGCTTTCTTT.

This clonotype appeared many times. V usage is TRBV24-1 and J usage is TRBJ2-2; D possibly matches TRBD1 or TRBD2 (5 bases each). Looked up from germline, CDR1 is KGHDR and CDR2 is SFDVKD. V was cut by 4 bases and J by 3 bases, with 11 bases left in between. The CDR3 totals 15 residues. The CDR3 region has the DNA TGTGCCACCAGTGACCCTGGGACCGACACCGGGGAGCTGTTTTTT. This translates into CATSDPGTDTGELFF.

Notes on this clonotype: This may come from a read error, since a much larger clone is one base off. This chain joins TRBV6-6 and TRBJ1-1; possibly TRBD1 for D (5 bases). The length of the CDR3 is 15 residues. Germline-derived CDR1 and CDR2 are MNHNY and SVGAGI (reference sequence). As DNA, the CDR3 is TGTGCCAGCAGTTACTCGACCAGGGCGCACACTGAAGTTTTCTTT. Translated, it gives CASSYSTRAHTEVFF.